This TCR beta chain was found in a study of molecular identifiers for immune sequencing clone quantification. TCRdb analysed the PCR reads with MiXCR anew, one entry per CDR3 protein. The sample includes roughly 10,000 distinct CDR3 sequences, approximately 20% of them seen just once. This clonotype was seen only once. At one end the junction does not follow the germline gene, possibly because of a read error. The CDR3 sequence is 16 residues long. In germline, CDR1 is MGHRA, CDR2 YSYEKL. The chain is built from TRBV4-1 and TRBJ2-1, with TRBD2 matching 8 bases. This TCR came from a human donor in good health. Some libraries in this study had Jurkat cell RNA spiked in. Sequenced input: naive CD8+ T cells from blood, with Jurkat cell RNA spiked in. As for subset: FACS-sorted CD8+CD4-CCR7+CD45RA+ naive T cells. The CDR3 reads CASSRVAGRSDNVQFF. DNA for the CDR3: TGCGCCAGCAGCCGAGTAGCGGGGCGGAGCGACAATGTGCAGTTCTTC.